A selection of T cell receptor beta chains follows, all from one sample in a study of shared clonotypes between healthy human individuals. Here immunoSEQ multiplex PCR was the method, and the copy in TCRdb shows in-frame clones only, minus some. In the table there are millions of clones, roughly 92% of which are singletons. The sample taken for sequencing was naive CD4+ T cells sorted from blood. The receptors derive from a man in his late teens or twenties in good health. The CDR3 runs from the conserved cysteine through the conserved F or W. D genes are given only for firm matches. Expanded clones get a size class; other rows say once, few or many, or leave the size out.

j_call	v_call	d_call	clone_size	cdr3_aa	cdr3_nt
TRBJ1-2	TRBV30	-	-	CAWSRGTRGYTF	TGTGCCTGGAGTCGTGGGACCCGCGGTTACACCTTC
TRBJ1-5	TRBV19	TRBD1	-	CASTGSQGAVQPQHF	TGTGCCAGTACTGGCTCACAGGGGGCAGTACAGCCCCAGCATTTT
TRBJ2-2	TRBV19	-	-	CASSIEVGELFF	TGTGCCAGTAGTATAGAGGTCGGGGAGCTGTTTTTT
TRBJ2-5	TRBV7-2	-	-	CASSLGGRVETQYF	TGTGCCAGCAGCTTAGGTGGCAGGGTGGAGACCCAGTACTTC
TRBJ2-5	TRBV9	-	-	CASSVGGGTGETQYF	TGTGCCAGCAGCGTAGGAGGCGGAACCGGAGAGACCCAGTACTTC
TRBJ1-1	TRBV29-1	-	-	CSVVLGGRGTEAFF	TGCAGCGTTGTACTGGGAGGTAGGGGCACTGAAGCTTTCTTT
TRBJ2-5	TRBV5-4	-	-	CASSFGGDRQETQYF	TGTGCCAGCAGCTTTGGGGGGGACAGGCAAGAGACCCAGTACTTC
TRBJ1-2	TRBV6-1	-	once	CASSEEGGYGYTF	TGTGCCAGCAGTGAGGAAGGCGGCTATGGCTACACCTTC
TRBJ2-3	TRBV18	-	once	CASSPPTGLTDTQYF	TGTGCCAGCTCACCACCAACGGGATTAACAGATACGCAGTATTTT
TRBJ2-2	TRBV25-1	TRBD2	-	CASRKWTSGSNTGELFF	TGTGCCAGCAGAAAATGGACTAGCGGGTCGAACACCGGGGAGCTGTTTTTT
TRBJ1-6	TRBV19	TRBD1	once	CASSPRDRAYNSPLHF	TGTGCCAGTAGTCCGCGGGACAGGGCTTATAATTCACCCCTCCACTTT
TRBJ2-5	TRBV7-3	TRBD2	-	CASSLRKTSGGAPETQYF	TGTGCCAGCAGCTTAAGAAAAACTAGCGGGGGGGCGCCAGAGACCCAGTACTTC
TRBJ2-1	TRBV6-5	-	-	CASSKTAYYNEQFF	TGTGCCAGCAGTAAGACTGCCTACTACAATGAGCAGTTCTTC
TRBJ1-1	TRBV27	TRBD1	once	CATHDRGRAEAFF	TGTGCCACCCACGACAGGGGTCGTGCTGAAGCTTTCTTT
TRBJ1-2	TRBV9	-	-	CASSAAQDNYGYTF	TGTGCCAGCAGCGCGGCCCAGGATAACTATGGCTACACCTTC
TRBJ1-1	TRBV5-1	-	once	CASSLTGNGNTEAFF	TGCGCCAGCAGCTTAACAGGGAATGGGAACACTGAAGCTTTCTTT
TRBJ2-2	TRBV30	TRBD2	-	CAWSVRGVTGELFF	TGTGCCTGGAGTGTACGGGGGGTCACCGGGGAGCTGTTTTTT
TRBJ2-5	TRBV4-1	TRBD1	-	CASSQDRTGGWETQYF	TGCGCCAGCAGCCAAGATCGGACAGGGGGTTGGGAGACCCAGTACTTC
TRBJ2-3	TRBV18	-	-	CASSPQVPGSPQYF	TGTGCCAGCTCACCACAGGTGCCCGGGAGTCCGCAGTATTTT
TRBJ2-3	TRBV19	-	-	CASSPERRFTDTQYF	TGTGCCAGTAGTCCAGAGAGAAGATTCACAGATACGCAGTATTTT
TRBJ1-6	TRBV27	TRBD1	-	CASSLGGTGRLFYNSPLHF	TGTGCCAGCAGTTTAGGGGGGACAGGGCGGTTATTCTATAATTCACCCCTCCACTTT
TRBJ2-2	TRBV7-3	-	-	CASSLHGGASGELFF	TGTGCCAGCAGCCTCCATGGGGGGGCCTCCGGGGAGCTGTTTTTT
TRBJ1-2	TRBV7-2	TRBD1	-	CASSRQGRYTF	TGTGCCAGCAGCCGACAGGGGAGATACACCTTC
TRBJ2-7	TRBV30	-	-	CAWSVVASNEQYF	TGTGCCTGGAGCGTCGTCGCCTCCAACGAGCAGTACTTC
TRBJ2-5	TRBV2	-	-	CASTRGETQYF	TGTGCCAGCACCAGGGGAGAGACCCAGTACTTC
TRBJ2-1	TRBV5-4	-	-	CASSGPLLEQFF	TGTGCCAGCAGCGGGCCCCTCTTGGAGCAGTTCTTC
TRBJ2-1	TRBV2	TRBD2	-	CASSDFRDRELAGGRYNEQFF	TGTGCCAGCAGTGATTTCCGGGACAGGGAACTAGCGGGGGGACGTTACAATGAGCAGTTCTTC
TRBJ1-1	TRBV6-6	-	-	CASSYSTEAFF	TGTGCCAGCAGTTATAGTACTGAAGCTTTCTTT